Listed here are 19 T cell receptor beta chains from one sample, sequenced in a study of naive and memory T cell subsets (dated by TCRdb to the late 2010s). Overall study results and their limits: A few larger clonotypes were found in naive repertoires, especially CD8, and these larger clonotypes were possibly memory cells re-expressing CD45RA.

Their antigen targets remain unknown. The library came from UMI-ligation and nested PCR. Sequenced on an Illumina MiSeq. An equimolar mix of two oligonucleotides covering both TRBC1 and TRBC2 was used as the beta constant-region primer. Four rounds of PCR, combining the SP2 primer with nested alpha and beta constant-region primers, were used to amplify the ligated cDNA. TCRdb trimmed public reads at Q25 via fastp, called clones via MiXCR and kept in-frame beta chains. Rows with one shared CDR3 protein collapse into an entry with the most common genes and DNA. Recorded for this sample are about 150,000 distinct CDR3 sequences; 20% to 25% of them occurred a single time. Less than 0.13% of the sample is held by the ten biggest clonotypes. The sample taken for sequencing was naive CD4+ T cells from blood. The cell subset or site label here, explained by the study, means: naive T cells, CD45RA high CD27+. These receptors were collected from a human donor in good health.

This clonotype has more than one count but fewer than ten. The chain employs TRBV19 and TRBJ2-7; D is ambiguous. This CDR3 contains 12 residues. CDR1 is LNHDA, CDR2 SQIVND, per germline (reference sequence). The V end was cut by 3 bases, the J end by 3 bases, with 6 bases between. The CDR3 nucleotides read TGTGCCAGTAGTATGCAGGACTACGAGCAGTACTTC. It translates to CASSMQDYEQYF.

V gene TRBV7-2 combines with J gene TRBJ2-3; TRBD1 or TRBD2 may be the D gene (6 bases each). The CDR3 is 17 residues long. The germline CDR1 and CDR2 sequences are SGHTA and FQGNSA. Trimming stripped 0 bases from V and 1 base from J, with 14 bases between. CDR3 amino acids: CASSLAGGAVGTDTQYF. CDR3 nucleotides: TGTGCCAGCAGCTTAGCGGGGGGCGCGGTGGGCACAGATACGCAGTATTTT.

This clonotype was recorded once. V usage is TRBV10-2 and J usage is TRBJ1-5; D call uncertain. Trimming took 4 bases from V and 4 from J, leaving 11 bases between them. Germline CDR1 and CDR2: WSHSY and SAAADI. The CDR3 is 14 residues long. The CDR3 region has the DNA TGCGCCAGCAGTGCATGGGGTTCTAATCAGCCCCAGCATTTT. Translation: CASSAWGSNQPQHF.

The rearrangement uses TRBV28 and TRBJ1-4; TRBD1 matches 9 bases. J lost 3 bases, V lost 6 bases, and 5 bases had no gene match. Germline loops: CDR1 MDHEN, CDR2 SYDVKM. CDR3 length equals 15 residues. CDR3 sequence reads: CASSPQGAANEKLFF. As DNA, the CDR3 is TGTGCCAGCAGCCCACAGGGGGCCGCTAATGAAAAACTGTTTTTT.

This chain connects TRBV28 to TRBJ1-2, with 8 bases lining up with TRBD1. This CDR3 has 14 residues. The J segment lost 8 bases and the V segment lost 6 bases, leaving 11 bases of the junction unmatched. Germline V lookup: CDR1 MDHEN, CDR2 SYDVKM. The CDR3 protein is CASRGTGGSHGYTF. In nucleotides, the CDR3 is TGTGCCAGCAGGGGGACAGGAGGGTCTCACGGCTACACCTTC.

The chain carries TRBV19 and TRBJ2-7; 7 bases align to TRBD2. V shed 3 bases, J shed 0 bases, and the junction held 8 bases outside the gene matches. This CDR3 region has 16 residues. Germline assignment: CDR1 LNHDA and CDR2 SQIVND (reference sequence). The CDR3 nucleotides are TGTGCCAGTAGTATCGGGGGGTCCAAAAGCTCCTACGAGCAGTACTTC. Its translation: CASSIGGSKSSYEQYF. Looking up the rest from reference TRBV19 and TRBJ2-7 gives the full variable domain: DGGITQSPKYLFRKEGQNVTLSCEQNLNHDAMYWYRQDPGQGLRLIYYSQIVNDFQKGDIAEGYSVSREKKESFPLTVTSAQKNPTAFYLCASSIGGSKSSYEQYFGPGTRLTVT.

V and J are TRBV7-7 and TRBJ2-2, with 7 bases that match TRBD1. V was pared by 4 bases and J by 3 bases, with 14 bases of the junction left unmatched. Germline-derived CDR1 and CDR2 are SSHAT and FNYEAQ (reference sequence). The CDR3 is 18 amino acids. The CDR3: CASSSHSQGLGDTGELFF. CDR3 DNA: TGTGCCAGCAGCTCACACTCACAGGGGCTCGGGGACACCGGGGAGCTGTTTTTT. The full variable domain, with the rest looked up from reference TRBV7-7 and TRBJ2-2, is GAGVSQSPRYKVTKRGQDVTLRCDPISSHATLYWYQQALGQGPEFLTYFNYEAQPDKSGLPSDRFSAERPEGSISTLTIQRTEQRDSAMYRCASSSHSQGLGDTGELFFGEGSRLTVL.

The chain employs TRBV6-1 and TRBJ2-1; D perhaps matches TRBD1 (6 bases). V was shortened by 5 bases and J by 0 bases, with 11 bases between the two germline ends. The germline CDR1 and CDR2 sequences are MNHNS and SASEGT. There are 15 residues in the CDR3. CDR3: CASSTGPTSYNEQFF. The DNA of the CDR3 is TGTGCCAGCAGTACAGGGCCGACCTCCTACAATGAGCAGTTCTTC.

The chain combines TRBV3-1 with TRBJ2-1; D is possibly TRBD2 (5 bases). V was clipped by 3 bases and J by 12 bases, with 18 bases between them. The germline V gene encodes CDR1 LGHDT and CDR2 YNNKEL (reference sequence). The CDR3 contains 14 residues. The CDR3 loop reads CASSQITLPGWQFF. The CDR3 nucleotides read TGTGCCAGCAGCCAGATCACTCTTCCGGGGTGGCAGTTCTTC.

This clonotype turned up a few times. CDR3 in amino acids: CASSLFTGGLNIQYF. The CDR3 DNA is TGTGCCAGCAGTTTATTTACGGGGGGGCTAAACATTCAGTACTTC. The chain employs TRBV28 and TRBJ2-4; 8 nucleotides line up with TRBD2. The V segment lost 1 base and the J segment 6 bases; nucleotides outside the gene matches: 5. The CDR3 is made up of 15 amino acids. Looked up from germline, CDR1 is MDHEN and CDR2 is SYDVKM.

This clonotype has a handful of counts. The CDR3: CASSLAGSSGANVLTF. The CDR3 region has the DNA TGCGCCAGCAGCTTGGCCGGGAGCTCTGGGGCCAACGTCCTGACTTTC. The chain is built from TRBV5-1 and TRBJ2-6, with D possibly TRBD2 on 6 matching bases. In germline, CDR1 is SGHRS, CDR2 YFSETQ. The CDR3 extends over 16 amino acids. V was cut by 0 bases and J by 0 bases, with 7 bases left in between.

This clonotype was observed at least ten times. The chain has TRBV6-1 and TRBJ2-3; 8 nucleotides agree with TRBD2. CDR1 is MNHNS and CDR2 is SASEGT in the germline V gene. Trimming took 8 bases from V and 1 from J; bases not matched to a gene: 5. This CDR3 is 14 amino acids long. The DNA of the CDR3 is TGTGCCAGCGGAGTACTAGCGGGCACAGATACGCAGTATTTT. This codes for CASGVLAGTDTQYF.

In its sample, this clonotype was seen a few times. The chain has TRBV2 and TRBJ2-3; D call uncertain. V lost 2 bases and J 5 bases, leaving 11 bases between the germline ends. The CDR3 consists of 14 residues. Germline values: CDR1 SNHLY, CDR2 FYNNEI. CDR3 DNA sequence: TGTGCCAGCAGTGAATTTAGGCCTCGAGATACGCAGTATTTT. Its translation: CASSEFRPRDTQYF.

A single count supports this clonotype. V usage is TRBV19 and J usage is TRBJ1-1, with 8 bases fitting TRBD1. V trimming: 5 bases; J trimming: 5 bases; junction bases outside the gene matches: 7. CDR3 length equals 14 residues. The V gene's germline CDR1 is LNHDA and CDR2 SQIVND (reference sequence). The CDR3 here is CASSPNTGGTEAFF. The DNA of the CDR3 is TGTGCCAGTAGTCCGAATACAGGGGGAACTGAAGCTTTCTTT.

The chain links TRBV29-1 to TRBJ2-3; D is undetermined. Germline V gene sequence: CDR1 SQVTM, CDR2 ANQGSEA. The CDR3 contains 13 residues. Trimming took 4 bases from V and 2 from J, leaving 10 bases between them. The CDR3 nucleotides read TGCAGCGTTGTTAAGTCCGTCACAGATACGCAGTATTTT. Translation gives CSVVKSVTDTQYF.

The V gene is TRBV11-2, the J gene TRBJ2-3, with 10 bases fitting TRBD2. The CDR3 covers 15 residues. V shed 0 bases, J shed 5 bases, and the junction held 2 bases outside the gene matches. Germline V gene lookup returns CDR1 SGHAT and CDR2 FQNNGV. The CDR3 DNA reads TGTGCCAGCAGCTTAGATCTAGCGGGGGTAGATACGCAGTATTTT. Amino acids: CASSLDLAGVDTQYF.

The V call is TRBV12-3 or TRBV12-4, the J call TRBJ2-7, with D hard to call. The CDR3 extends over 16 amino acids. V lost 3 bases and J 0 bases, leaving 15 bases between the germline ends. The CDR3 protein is CASSFGRWQNSYEQYF. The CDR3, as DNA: TGTGCCAGCAGTTTCGGGCGGTGGCAAAACTCCTACGAGCAGTACTTC.

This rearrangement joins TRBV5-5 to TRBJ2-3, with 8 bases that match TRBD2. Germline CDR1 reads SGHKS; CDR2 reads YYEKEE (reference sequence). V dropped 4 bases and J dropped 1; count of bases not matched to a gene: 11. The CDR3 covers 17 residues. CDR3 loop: CASSPRGRTGGTDTQYF. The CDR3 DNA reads TGTGCCAGCAGCCCCCGCGGGAGGACCGGGGGCACAGATACGCAGTATTTT.

The chain's CDR3 is CSVEAPGQGAADTQYF. The DNA of the CDR3 is TGCAGCGTTGAAGCACCGGGACAGGGAGCGGCGGATACGCAGTATTTT. V usage is TRBV29-1 and J usage is TRBJ2-3; 9 positions match TRBD1. The ends lost 1 base at V and 6 bases at J; junction bases unmatched: 11. The CDR3 has 16 amino acids. Germline V gene lookup returns CDR1 SQVTM and CDR2 ANQGSEA.